This T cell receptor beta chain was profiled in a study of blood T cell repertoires in COVID-19. Study-wide background: The origin of the acute and convalescent COVID-19 samples was the United States, Italy and Spain.

In the original analysis: How many nucleated cells were present was estimated from reference gene primer amplification. Only in-frame clones appear in the TCRdb table, and some are missing; sequencing was by immunoSEQ multiplex PCR. From that table come the V and J calls and clone size; the DNA was used to work out D and trimming. The sample holds about 200,000 clones, approximately 88% seen once. The V gene lost 4 bases and the J gene lost 5 bases, with 12 bases spanning the gap. Germline lookup yields CDR1 SGHNT and CDR2 YYREEE (reference sequence). CDR3 length: 13 residues. The chain links TRBV5-4 to TRBJ2-5; D may be TRBD1 (6 bases). The sequenced sample was peripheral blood. The receptor comes from a man between 40 and 49 years old with acute or convalescent COVID-19. CDR3 region: CASSTTGVETQYF. The CDR3 DNA reads TGTGCCAGCAGCACGACAGGCGTGGAGACCCAGTACTTC.